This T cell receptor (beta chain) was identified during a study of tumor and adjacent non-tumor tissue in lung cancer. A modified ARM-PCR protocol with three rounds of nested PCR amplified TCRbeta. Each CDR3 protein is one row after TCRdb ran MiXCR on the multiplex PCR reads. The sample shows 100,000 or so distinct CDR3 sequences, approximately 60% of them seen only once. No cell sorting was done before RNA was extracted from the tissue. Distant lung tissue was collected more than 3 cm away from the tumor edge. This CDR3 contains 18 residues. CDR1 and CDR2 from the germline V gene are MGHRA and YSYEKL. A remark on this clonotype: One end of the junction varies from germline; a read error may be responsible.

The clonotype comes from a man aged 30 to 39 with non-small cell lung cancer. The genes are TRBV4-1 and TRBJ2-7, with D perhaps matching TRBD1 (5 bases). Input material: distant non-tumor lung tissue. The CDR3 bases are TGCGCCAGCAGCCGCATGCCTAAGGGCCGGACACTTACTTACGGGCAGTACTTC. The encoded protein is CASSRMPKGRTLTYGQYF.